What follows are 15 T cell receptor beta chains derived from one specimen sequenced in a study of T cell responses to AZD1222 COVID-19 vaccine (dated by TCRdb to 2020 to 2023). Receptors were amplified or captured by the immunoSEQ multiplex PCR assay. TCRdb took this table from immuneACCESS and kept in-frame rearrangements with V and J called. Such tables lack part of the clones; where checked against another copy, unresolved V genes explain under half of the gap, and the rest is unexplained. The sample table lists 120,000 to 150,000 clones, about nine tenths of them with a count of one. Roughly 1.5% of the sample goes to the ten largest clones. The time point label here, explained by the study, means: about 28 days (+/-7) after the second vaccine dose. The sample here was peripheral blood, taken 28 days after the second AZD1222 dose. These receptors were collected from an adult who received the AZD1222 COVID-19 vaccine.

This clone was detected a few times. The chain employs TRBV19 and TRBJ1-2; TRBD1 aligns across 9 bases. This CDR3 is built from 14 residues. The ends lost 6 bases at V and 5 bases at J; junction bases unmatched: 7. Germline lookup yields CDR1 LNHDA and CDR2 SQIVND (reference sequence). The CDR3 coding sequence is TGTGCCAGTAGGGCGGGGACAGGGACTTATGGCTACACCTTC. Its protein product is CASRAGTGTYGYTF.

V usage is TRBV7-9 and J usage is TRBJ2-2; D is unclear. Deletions cut 7 bases from V and 3 bases from J, with 6 bases between. The CDR3 loop spans 12 amino acids. Germline assignment: CDR1 SEHNR and CDR2 FQNEAQ (reference sequence). The CDR3 protein is CASIWDTGELFF. In DNA, the CDR3 is TGTGCCAGCATTTGGGACACCGGGGAGCTGTTTTTT. Full variable domain (outside the CDR3, taken from reference TRBV7-9 and TRBJ2-2): DTGVSQNPRHKITKRGQNVTFRCDPISEHNRLYWYRQTLGQGPEFLTYFQNEAQLEKSRLLSDRFSAERPKGSFSTLEIQRTEQGDSAMYLCASIWDTGELFFGEGSRLTVL.

The rearrangement uses TRBV12-3 or TRBV12-4 and TRBJ1-1; 7 bases align to TRBD1. CDR3 length equals 13 residues. V gave up 5 bases and J gave up 3 bases; unmatched junction bases: 3. The CDR3 is CASSAQGDTEAFF. The CDR3 coding sequence is TGTGCCAGCAGTGCGCAGGGGGACACTGAAGCTTTCTTT.

The J gene is TRBJ1-1, the V gene TRBV29-1; D unclear. The V gene's germline CDR1 is SQVTM and CDR2 ANQGSEA. V was trimmed by 3 bases and J by 0 bases, leaving 8 bases between them. The CDR3 contains 13 residues. CDR3 region: CSVEENMNTEAFF. For the CDR3, the DNA is TGCAGCGTTGAGGAGAACATGAACACTGAAGCTTTCTTT.

This chain joins TRBV6-5 and TRBJ2-3; maybe TRBD1 (5 bases). Per germline, CDR1 MNHEY and CDR2 SVGAGI. The CDR3 runs 15 residues. The V end was cut by 0 bases, the J end by 2 bases, with 9 bases between. As DNA, the CDR3 is TGTGCCAGCAGTTACTCTGGCAGGGCCACAGATACGCAGTATTTT. It yields the protein CASSYSGRATDTQYF.

This chain connects TRBV7-9 to TRBJ1-5, with D maybe TRBD1 (5 bases). Germline assignment: CDR1 SEHNR and CDR2 FQNEAQ (reference sequence). This CDR3 has 13 residues. Trimming pared 4 bases from V and 7 bases from J, leaving 11 bases between. CDR3 sequence: CASSSGGRQPQHF. The CDR3 bases are TGTGCCAGCAGCTCTGGGGGGAGACAGCCCCAGCATTTT.

J is TRBJ1-3 and V is TRBV6-1, with a tentative D call TRBD1 (5 bases). Trimming pared 0 bases from V and 4 bases from J, leaving 10 bases between. CDR3 length: 15 residues. Looked up from germline, CDR1 is MNHNS and CDR2 is SASEGT. CDR3 sequence reads: CASSEAGAAGNTIYF. Written as DNA, the CDR3 is TGTGCCAGCAGTGAAGCCGGGGCAGCCGGAAACACCATATATTTT.

V is TRBV11-1 and J is TRBJ2-5, with unresolved D. Trimming removed 1 base at V and 5 bases at J, with 14 bases between. The CDR3 runs to 15 residues. CDR1 and CDR2 (germline): SGHAT, FQDESV (reference sequence). CDR3 loop: CASSLGFRSAETQYF. In nucleotides, the CDR3 is TGTGCCAGCAGCTTAGGGTTTAGGTCAGCGGAGACCCAGTACTTC.

This clone was counted a few times. The gene calls are TRBV6-1 and TRBJ2-5, with a weak D call TRBD2 (6 bases). Trimming removed 0 bases from V and 2 bases from J, with 10 bases in between. Looked up from germline, CDR1 is MNHNS and CDR2 is SASEGT. The length of the CDR3 is 15 residues. The chain's CDR3 is CASSEALGTQETQYF. In nucleotides, the CDR3 is TGTGCCAGCAGTGAAGCGTTGGGGACTCAAGAGACCCAGTACTTC.

The chain links TRBV7-6 to TRBJ2-1; TRBD1 is a possible D gene (6 bases). The length of the CDR3 is 15 residues. Germline V gene lookup returns CDR1 SGHVS and CDR2 FNYEAQ. V lost 0 bases and J lost 8, with 14 bases in between. The CDR3 DNA reads TGTGCCAGCAGCTTAGCCCGGACAGCGGAGGATGAGCAGTTCTTC. Residues: CASSLARTAEDEQFF. The full variable domain, completed using reference TRBV7-6 and TRBJ2-1, is GAGVSQSPRYKVTKRGQDVALRCDPISGHVSLYWYRQALGQGPEFLTYFNYEAQQDKSGLPNDRFSAERPEGSISTLTIQRTEQRDSAMYRCASSLARTAEDEQFFGPGTRLTVL.

The V gene is TRBV6-5, the J gene TRBJ2-7, with D possibly being TRBD2 (5 bases). CDR3 length: 15 residues. V was pared by 5 bases and J by 2 bases, with 16 bases between. Germline V gene data show CDR1 as MNHEY and CDR2 as SVGAGI. CDR3 sequence reads: CASSRTAQEAYEQYF. CDR3 DNA: TGTGCCAGCAGTCGAACGGCCCAGGAGGCCTACGAGCAGTACTTC.

In this sample, this clone turned up a few times. This chain links TRBV19 with TRBJ1-5, with D perhaps matching TRBD1 (6 bases). Trimming shortened V by 4 bases and J by 3 bases, and 10 bases separated the two germline ends. The CDR3 runs to 14 residues. Germline V lookup: CDR1 LNHDA, CDR2 SQIVND (reference sequence). The CDR3 DNA is TGTGCCAGTAGTAGCGGACAGCTCAATCAGCCCCAGCATTTT. Protein sequence: CASSSGQLNQPQHF.

This clone was counted once. V usage is TRBV6-5 and J usage is TRBJ2-2; no reliable D call. This CDR3 region has 15 residues. Trimming removed 6 bases from V and 2 bases from J, with 13 bases in between. Germline CDR1 is MNHEY and CDR2 is SVGAGI. CDR3 in amino acids: CASSPSSPNTGELFF. DNA for the CDR3: TGTGCCAGCAGCCCCTCATCCCCAAACACCGGGGAGCTGTTTTTT.

This chain connects TRBV7-9 to TRBJ2-7; 8 bases map to TRBD1. This CDR3 spans 12 amino acids. V was pared by 5 bases and J by 5 bases, with 2 bases of the junction left unmatched. Germline loops: CDR1 SEHNR, CDR2 FQNEAQ (reference sequence). The CDR3 DNA reads as TGTGCCAGCAGCCAGACAGGGGACGAGCAGTACTTC. Protein product: CASSQTGDEQYF.

V usage is TRBV9 and J usage is TRBJ2-2, with 8 positions matching TRBD2. Losses at the gene ends were 0 bases for V and 4 bases for J; bases not matched to a gene: 8. Looked up from germline, CDR1 is SGDLS and CDR2 is YYNGEE. The CDR3 consists of 17 residues. CDR3 bases: TGTGCCAGCAGCGTAGTTGGGCTAGCGGGTACCACCGGGGAGCTGTTTTTT. It encodes CASSVVGLAGTTGELFF. The whole variable domain, remainder taken from reference TRBV9 and TRBJ2-2, is DSGVTQTPKHLITATGQRVTLRCSPRSGDLSVYWYQQSLDQGLQFLIQYYNGEERAKGNILERFSAQQFPDLHSELNLSSLELGDSALYFCASSVVGLAGTTGELFFGEGSRLTVL.